This T cell receptor beta chain was profiled in a study of OX40 agonist ivuxolimab in advanced cancers. As for the study in general: Patients were treated with ivuxolimab, an agonistic anti-OX40 (CD134) antibody.

At cycle 4 day 1, cycle 7 day 1, and baseline, blood was sampled. The V gene lost 2 bases and the J gene lost 1 base, with 12 bases spanning the gap. Germline values: CDR1 MNHEY, CDR2 SMNVEV (reference sequence). CDR3 length equals 16 residues. This clone was seen a handful of times. Generated by immunoSEQ multiplex PCR, the TCRdb table keeps only in-frame clones and is missing some. The repertoire holds some 62,000 clones, approximately 85% seen once, with under 13% in the top ten. The TCR was taken from an adult with an advanced solid tumor such as melanoma, head and neck, liver or kidney cancer. V usage is TRBV27 and J usage is TRBJ1-5; D unresolved. The sample here was CD4+ or CD8+ T cells sorted from blood, taken in a trial of the OX40 agonist ivuxolimab. The CDR3 DNA sequence: TGTGCCAGCAGTTTAATTGGTAGTCTGAGCAATCAGCCCCAGCATTTT. Its translation: CASSLIGSLSNQPQHF.